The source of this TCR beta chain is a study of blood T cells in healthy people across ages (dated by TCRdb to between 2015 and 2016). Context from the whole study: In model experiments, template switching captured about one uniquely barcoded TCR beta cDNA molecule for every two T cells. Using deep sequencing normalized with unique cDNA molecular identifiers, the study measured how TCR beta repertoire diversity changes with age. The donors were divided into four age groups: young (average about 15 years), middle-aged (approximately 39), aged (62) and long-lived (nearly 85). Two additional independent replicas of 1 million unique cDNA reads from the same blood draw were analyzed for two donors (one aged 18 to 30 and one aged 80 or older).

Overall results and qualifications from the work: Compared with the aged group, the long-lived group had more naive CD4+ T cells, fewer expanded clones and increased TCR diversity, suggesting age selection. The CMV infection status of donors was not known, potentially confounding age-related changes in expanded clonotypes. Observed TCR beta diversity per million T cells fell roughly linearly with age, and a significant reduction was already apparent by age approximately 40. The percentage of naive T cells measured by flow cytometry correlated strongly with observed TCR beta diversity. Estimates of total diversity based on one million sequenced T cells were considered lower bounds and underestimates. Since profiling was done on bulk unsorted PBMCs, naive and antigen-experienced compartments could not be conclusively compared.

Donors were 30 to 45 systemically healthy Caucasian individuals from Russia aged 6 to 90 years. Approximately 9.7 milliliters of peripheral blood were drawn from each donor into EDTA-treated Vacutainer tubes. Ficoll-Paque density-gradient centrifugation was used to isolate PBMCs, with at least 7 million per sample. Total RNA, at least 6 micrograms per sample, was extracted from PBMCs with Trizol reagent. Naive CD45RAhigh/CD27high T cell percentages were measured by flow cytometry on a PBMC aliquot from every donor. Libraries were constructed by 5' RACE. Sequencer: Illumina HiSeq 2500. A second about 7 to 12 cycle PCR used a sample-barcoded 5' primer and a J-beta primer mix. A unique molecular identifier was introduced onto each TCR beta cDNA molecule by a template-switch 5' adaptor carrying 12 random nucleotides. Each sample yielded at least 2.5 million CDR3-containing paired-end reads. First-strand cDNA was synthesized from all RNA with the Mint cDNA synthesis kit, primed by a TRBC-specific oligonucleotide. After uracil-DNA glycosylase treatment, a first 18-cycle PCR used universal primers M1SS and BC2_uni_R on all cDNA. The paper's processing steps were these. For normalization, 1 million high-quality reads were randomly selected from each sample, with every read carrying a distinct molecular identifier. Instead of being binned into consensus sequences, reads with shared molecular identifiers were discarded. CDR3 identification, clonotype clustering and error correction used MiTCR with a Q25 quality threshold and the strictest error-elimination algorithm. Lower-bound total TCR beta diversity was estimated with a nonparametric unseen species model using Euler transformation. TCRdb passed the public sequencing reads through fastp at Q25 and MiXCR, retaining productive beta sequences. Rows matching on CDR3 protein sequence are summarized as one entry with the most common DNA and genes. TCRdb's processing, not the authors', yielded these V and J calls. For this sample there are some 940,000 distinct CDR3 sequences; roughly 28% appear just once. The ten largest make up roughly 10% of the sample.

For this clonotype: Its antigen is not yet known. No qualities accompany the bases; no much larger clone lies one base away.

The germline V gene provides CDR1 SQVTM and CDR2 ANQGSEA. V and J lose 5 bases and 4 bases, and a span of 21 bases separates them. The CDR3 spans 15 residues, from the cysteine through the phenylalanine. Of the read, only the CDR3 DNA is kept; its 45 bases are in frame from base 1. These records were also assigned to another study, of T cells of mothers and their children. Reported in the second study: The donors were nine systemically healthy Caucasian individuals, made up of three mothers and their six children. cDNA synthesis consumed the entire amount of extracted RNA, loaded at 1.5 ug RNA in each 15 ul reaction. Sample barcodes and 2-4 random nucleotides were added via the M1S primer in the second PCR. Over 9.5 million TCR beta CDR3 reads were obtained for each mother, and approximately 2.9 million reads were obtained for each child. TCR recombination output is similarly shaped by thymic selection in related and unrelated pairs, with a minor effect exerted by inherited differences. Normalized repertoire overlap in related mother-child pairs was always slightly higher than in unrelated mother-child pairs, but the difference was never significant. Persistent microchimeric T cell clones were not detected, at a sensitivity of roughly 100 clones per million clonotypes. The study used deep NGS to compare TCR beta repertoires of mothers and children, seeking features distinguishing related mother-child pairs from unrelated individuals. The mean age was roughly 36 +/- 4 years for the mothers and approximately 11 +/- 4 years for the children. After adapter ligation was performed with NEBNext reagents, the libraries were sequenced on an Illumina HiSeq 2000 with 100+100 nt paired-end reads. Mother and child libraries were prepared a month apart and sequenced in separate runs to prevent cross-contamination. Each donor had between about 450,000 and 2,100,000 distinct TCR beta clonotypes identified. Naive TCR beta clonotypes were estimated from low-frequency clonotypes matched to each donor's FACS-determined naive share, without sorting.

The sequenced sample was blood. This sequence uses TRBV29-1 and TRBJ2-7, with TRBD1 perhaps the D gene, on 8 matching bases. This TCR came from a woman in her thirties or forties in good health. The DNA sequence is TGCAGCGTTAGAACAGGGACAGGAGCGGGATACGAGCAGTACTTC. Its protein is CSVRTGTGAGYEQYF.